The 10 T cell receptor beta chains given below trace back to one sample, sequenced in a study of cytomegalovirus exposure and HLA in healthy donors. The repertoire was sequenced with immunoSEQ multiplex PCR; TCRdb's copy has only in-frame clones and lacks some. The sample lists fewer than 150,000 clones, approximately 88% seen once, with 1.5% to 2% in the top ten. The source material was PBMCs. The receptors stem from a man younger than 35 in good health and CMV-seronegative.

The gene calls are TRBV29-1 and TRBJ2-2; no definite D call. CDR1 and CDR2 (germline): SQVTM, ANQGSEA. V shed 4 bases and J shed 2 bases, with 5 bases lying between them. The length of the CDR3 is 12 residues. The CDR3 DNA reads TGCAGCGTTGGGCCTAACACCGGGGAGCTGTTTTTT. It is translated as CSVGPNTGELFF.

This clone has a single count. The rearrangement uses TRBV5-6 and TRBJ2-7; tentatively, D is TRBD2 (6 bases). The CDR3 runs to 16 residues. Germline values: CDR1 SGHDT, CDR2 YYEEEE. Trimming shortened V by 0 bases and J by 7 bases, and 20 bases separated the two germline ends. The CDR3 DNA is TGTGCCAGCAGCTTGGGACAGCGGCGATCTGGGGGGGAGCAGTACTTC. Its protein product is CASSLGQRRSGGEQYF.

CDR3 nucleotide sequence: TGTGCCAGCCGGAGGGGCAATCAGCCCCAGCATTTT. This gives the protein CASRRGNQPQHF. V and J are TRBV28 and TRBJ1-5; D ambiguous. The V end lost 8 bases, the J end lost 2 bases, and 7 bases lay between the germline ends. The CDR3 has 12 amino acids. The germline V gene has CDR1 MDHEN and CDR2 SYDVKM.

This clone was picked up one time. V usage is TRBV5-1 and J usage is TRBJ2-1; the match to TRBD1 covers 8 bases. Trimming took 5 bases from V and 1 from J; bases not matched to a gene: 5. The V gene's germline CDR1 is SGHRS and CDR2 YFSETQ. The CDR3 is 15 amino acids. CDR3 bases: TGCGCCAGCAGACCAGGACAGGGTTCCTACAATGAGCAGTTCTTC. Translating gives CASRPGQGSYNEQFF.

The rearrangement uses TRBV7-7 and TRBJ2-7, with TRBD2 identical over 8 bases. Germline V CDR1 and CDR2: SSHAT, FNYEAQ (reference sequence). This CDR3 comprises 15 residues. V shed 1 base and J 5 bases; nucleotides not matched to a gene: 7. In DNA form, the CDR3 reads TGTGCCAGCAGCTTAGAAGCGGGAGAAGTCCACGAGCAGTACTTC. It yields the protein CASSLEAGEVHEQYF. The full variable domain, rest sourced from reference TRBV7-7 and TRBJ2-7, is GAGVSQSPRYKVTKRGQDVTLRCDPISSHATLYWYQQALGQGPEFLTYFNYEAQPDKSGLPSDRFSAERPEGSISTLTIQRTEQRDSAMYRCASSLEAGEVHEQYFGPGTRLTVT.

The chain has TRBV7-2 and TRBJ1-6; D is perhaps TRBD1 (5 bases). The germline V and J ends were trimmed by 7 bases and 2 bases, with 15 bases remaining between them. Germline V gene data show CDR1 as SGHTA and CDR2 as FQGNSA. CDR3 size: 16 residues. CDR3: CASNVDGGAYNSPLHF. CDR3 nucleotides: TGTGCCAGCAACGTTGATGGGGGGGCCTATAATTCACCCCTCCACTTT.

The chain employs TRBV7-7 and TRBJ2-1; 10 bases agree with TRBD1. V was pared by 5 bases and J by 6 bases, with 16 bases of the junction left unmatched. CDR1 is SSHAT, CDR2 FNYEAQ, per germline (reference sequence). The CDR3 loop spans 18 amino acids. CDR3 sequence (DNA): TGTGCCAGCAGCCCGGACTTCCCGCGGGACAGGGGTGTCAATGAGCAGTTCTTC. Translating it yields CASSPDFPRDRGVNEQFF. The variable domain in full, completed from reference TRBV7-7 and TRBJ2-1, reads GAGVSQSPRYKVTKRGQDVTLRCDPISSHATLYWYQQALGQGPEFLTYFNYEAQPDKSGLPSDRFSAERPEGSISTLTIQRTEQRDSAMYRCASSPDFPRDRGVNEQFFGPGTRLTVL.

The chain links TRBV5-1 to TRBJ2-7, with 10 bases identical to TRBD2. Germline V gene data show CDR1 as SGHRS and CDR2 as YFSETQ. There are 15 residues in the CDR3. J was trimmed by 6 bases and V by 4 bases; bases with no gene match: 10. CDR3 amino acids: CASSPGLAEPGEQYF. In DNA form, the CDR3 reads TGCGCCAGCAGCCCCGGACTAGCGGAGCCCGGCGAGCAGTACTTC.

This sequence joins TRBV11-2 and TRBJ1-1; tentatively, D is TRBD1 (5 bases). The CDR3 is 17 amino acids. Trimming stripped 8 bases from V and 3 bases from J, with 25 bases between. Germline V gene data show CDR1 as SGHAT and CDR2 as FQNNGV. The DNA of the CDR3 is TGTGCCAGCGGTCGCCCTCGCGTCGGGGGGATCTACACTGAAGCTTTCTTT. Protein product: CASGRPRVGGIYTEAFF.

The gene calls are TRBV2 and TRBJ1-1; D remains unclear. The germline V and J ends were trimmed by 6 bases and 8 bases, with 7 bases remaining between them. The germline gives CDR1 SNHLY, CDR2 FYNNEI. The CDR3 covers 10 residues. The CDR3 DNA reads as TGTGCCAGCAGCCAAAAAGAAGCTTTCTTT. Encoded protein: CASSQKEAFF.